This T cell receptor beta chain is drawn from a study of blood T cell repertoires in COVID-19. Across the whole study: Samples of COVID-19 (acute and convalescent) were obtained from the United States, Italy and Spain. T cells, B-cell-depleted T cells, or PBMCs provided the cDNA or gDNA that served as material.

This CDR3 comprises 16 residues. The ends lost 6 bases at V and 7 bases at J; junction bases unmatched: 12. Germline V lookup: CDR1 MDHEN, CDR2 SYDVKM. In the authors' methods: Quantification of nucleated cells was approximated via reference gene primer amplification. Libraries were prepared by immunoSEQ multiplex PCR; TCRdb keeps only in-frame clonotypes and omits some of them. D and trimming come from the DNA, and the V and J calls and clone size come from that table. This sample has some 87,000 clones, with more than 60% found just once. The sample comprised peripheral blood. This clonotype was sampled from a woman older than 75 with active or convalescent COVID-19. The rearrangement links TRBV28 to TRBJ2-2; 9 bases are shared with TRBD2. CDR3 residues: CASSELQGLAYGELFF. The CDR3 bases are TGTGCCAGCAGCGAGCTCCAGGGACTAGCATACGGGGAGCTGTTTTTT.